The 3 T cell receptor beta chains reported below all come from one sample, sequenced in a study of blood T cells in healthy people across ages. A sample-barcoded 5' primer and a J-beta primer mix were used in a second PCR of roughly 7 to 11 cycles. MiXCR, applied by TCRdb to the 5' RACE reads, yields one record per CDR3 protein. The sample yields about 1.8 million distinct CDR3 sequences, about 50% seen once. The sample consisted of blood. The receptors come from a woman aged 40 to 50 in good health.

This chain joins TRBV12-3 or TRBV12-4 and TRBJ2-5; D ambiguous. V gave up 1 base and J gave up 6 bases, with 9 bases separating them. This CDR3 region has 13 residues. The CDR3 DNA is TGTGCCAGCAGTTTAGGACATTTACAGACCCAGTACTTC. Protein product: CASSLGHLQTQYF.

This clonotype has only a few counts. The CDR3 protein is CASRKQGNQPQHF. The CDR3 DNA is TGTGCCAGCAGGAAACAGGGTAATCAGCCCCAGCATTTT. The genes are TRBV12-3 or TRBV12-4 and TRBJ1-5, with a tentative D call TRBD1 (6 bases). V gave up 6 bases and J gave up 4 bases, with 10 bases separating them. CDR3 length equals 13 residues.

A few counts support this clonotype. The rearrangement links TRBV7-2 to TRBJ2-7, with 7 bases lining up with TRBD1. Germline CDR1 is SGHTA and CDR2 is FQGNSA. CDR3 size: 11 residues. V lost 5 bases and J lost 11; bases outside the gene matches: 6. The CDR3 is CASSPGQEEYF. CDR3 sequence (DNA): TGTGCCAGCAGCCCAGGACAGGAGGAGTACTTC.